These 15 T cell receptor beta chains share one sample of origin, sequenced in a study of control samples from healthy donors and cancer patients. Sequencing was performed with immunoSEQ multiplex PCR; in TCRdb, only in-frame clones are kept and a portion is missing. The repertoire holds fewer than 200,000 clones, with about 93% as singletons. What was sequenced was blood. These receptors all come from a man aged 18 to 29 in good health.

The chain recombines TRBV9 with TRBJ2-7; 7 bases agree with TRBD1. Germline V gives CDR1 SGDLS, CDR2 YYNGEE. Trimming removed 3 bases from V and 2 bases from J; junction bases left unmatched: 5. The CDR3 sequence is 14 residues long. Written as DNA, the CDR3 is TGTGCCAGCAGCGGACAGGGCGAAACCTACGAGCAGTACTTC. It specifies CASSGQGETYEQYF. Using reference TRBV9 and TRBJ2-7 for the parts outside the CDR3, the full variable domain is DSGVTQTPKHLITATGQRVTLRCSPRSGDLSVYWYQQSLDQGLQFLIQYYNGEERAKGNILERFSAQQFPDLHSELNLSSLELGDSALYFCASSGQGETYEQYFGPGTRLTVT.

The chain links TRBV21-1 to TRBJ1-2. TRBV21-1 is a documented pseudogene. The CDR3 is 15 residues long. CDR3 amino acids: CASSAGTPTRGGYTF. In DNA form, the CDR3 reads TGTGCCAGCAGCGCCGGGACGCCGACTCGGGGTGGCTACACCTTC.

This clone was seen once. The CDR3 protein is CASSPPRGGGYNEQFF. CDR3 nucleotides: TGTGCCAGCAGCCCACCCAGAGGGGGCGGCTACAATGAGCAGTTCTTC. This sequence joins TRBV3-1 (or the pseudogene TRBV3-2) and TRBJ2-1; 7 bases line up with TRBD1. With V trimmed by 4 bases and J by 3 bases, 9 bases remained unmatched. This CDR3 has 16 residues. From germline, CDR1 is LGHDT and CDR2 YNNKEL (reference sequence).

The rearrangement joins TRBV7-3 to TRBJ2-5; TRBD1 might be the D (5 bases). V was cut by 3 bases and J by 2 bases, with 19 bases left in between. Germline-derived CDR1 and CDR2 are SGHTA and FQGTGA. CDR3 length: 17 amino acids. CDR3 amino acids: CASSFPPTGPPQETQYF. The CDR3, as DNA: TGTGCCAGCAGCTTCCCACCCACAGGCCCACCTCAAGAGACCCAGTACTTC.

V gene TRBV6-5 combines with J gene TRBJ1-3; 8 bases agree with TRBD1. Looked up from germline, CDR1 is MNHEY and CDR2 is SVGAGI. The CDR3 has 15 amino acids. V was pared by 5 bases and J by 2 bases, with 5 bases of the junction left unmatched. This CDR3 reads CASSPTGDPGNTIYF. DNA of the CDR3: TGTGCCAGCAGTCCGACAGGGGACCCTGGAAACACCATATATTTT.

The rearrangement links TRBV9 to TRBJ2-7; no clear D gene. Germline V CDR1 and CDR2: SGDLS, YYNGEE. CDR3 length equals 13 residues. Between the trimmed V and J ends, which lost 3 bases and 7 bases, there was a span of 14 bases. The CDR3 loop reads CASSATPLKEQYF. CDR3 DNA: TGTGCCAGCAGCGCAACCCCCCTCAAGGAGCAGTACTTC.

J is TRBJ2-1 and V is TRBV11-2, with unresolved D. The V end lost 1 base, the J end lost 6 bases, and 7 bases lay between the germline ends. The CDR3 spans 13 residues. Germline CDR1 and CDR2: SGHAT and FQNNGV. CDR3 sequence: CASSLGAANEQFF. The CDR3 region has the DNA TGTGCCAGCAGCTTAGGTGCAGCCAATGAGCAGTTCTTC. The full variable domain, in which reference TRBV11-2 and TRBJ2-1 provide the parts outside the CDR3, is EAGVAQSPRYKIIEKRQSVAFWCNPISGHATLYWYQQILGQGPKLLIQFQNNGVVDDSQLPKDRFSAERLKGVDSTLKIQPAKLEDSAVYLCASSLGAANEQFFGPGTRLTVL.

The V call is TRBV18, the J call TRBJ2-7, with 9 nucleotides matching TRBD1. V was pared by 4 bases and J by 4 bases, with 5 bases of the junction left unmatched. The germline V gene encodes CDR1 KGHSH and CDR2 LQKENI. The CDR3 has 14 amino acids. The CDR3 DNA reads TGTGCCAGCTCACTGACGGGACAGGGATACGAGCAGTACTTC. Translated: CASSLTGQGYEQYF.

The genes are TRBV6-1 and TRBJ1-4; TRBD1 is a possible D gene (5 bases). CDR1 and CDR2 (germline): MNHNS, SASEGT. The V end was cut by 2 bases, the J end by 2 bases, with 6 bases between. The length of the CDR3 is 14 residues. As DNA, the CDR3 is TGTGCCAGCAGTGAACGGGGGACTAATGAAAAACTGTTTTTT. This translates into CASSERGTNEKLFF.

The V call is TRBV7-6, the J call TRBJ1-6; 10 bases fit TRBD1. J lost 4 bases, V lost 3 bases, and 0 bases had no gene match. The CDR3 runs 15 residues. Germline V CDR1 and CDR2: SGHVS, FNYEAQ. The CDR3 is CASSLGQGYNSPLHF. The CDR3 nucleotides are TGTGCCAGCAGCTTGGGACAGGGGTATAATTCACCCCTCCACTTT. Supplemented by reference TRBV7-6 and TRBJ1-6, the full variable domain reads GAGVSQSPRYKVTKRGQDVALRCDPISGHVSLYWYRQALGQGPEFLTYFNYEAQQDKSGLPNDRFSAERPEGSISTLTIQRTEQRDSAMYRCASSLGQGYNSPLHFGNGTRLTVT.

The chain carries TRBV7-9 and TRBJ2-2; D gene uncertain. Germline V gene lookup returns CDR1 SEHNR and CDR2 FQNEAQ (reference sequence). Trimming took off 0 bases at V and 5 bases at J, with 4 bases between the two ends. The CDR3 length is 13 residues. CDR3 protein: CASSLASTGELFF. The CDR3 DNA reads as TGTGCCAGCAGCTTAGCGTCTACCGGGGAGCTGTTTTTT. The full variable domain, with the rest looked up from reference TRBV7-9 and TRBJ2-2, is DTGVSQNPRHKITKRGQNVTFRCDPISEHNRLYWYRQTLGQGPEFLTYFQNEAQLEKSRLLSDRFSAERPKGSFSTLEIQRTEQGDSAMYLCASSLASTGELFFGEGSRLTVL.

The chain has TRBV24-1 and TRBJ2-2; maybe TRBD2 (7 bases). The CDR3 sequence is 17 residues long. Between the trimmed V and J ends, which lost 10 bases and 2 bases, there was a span of 22 bases. CDR1 and CDR2 from the germline V gene are KGHDR and SFDVKD. CDR3 in amino acids: CATGGPDGLGNTGELFF. The CDR3 DNA reads as TGTGCCACGGGGGGGCCAGATGGACTAGGAAACACCGGGGAGCTGTTTTTT.

The chain couples TRBV3-1 (or the pseudogene TRBV3-2) to TRBJ2-7; a weak D match, TRBD2 (5 bases). CDR1 and CDR2 (germline): LGHDT, YNNKEL (reference sequence). The CDR3 has 16 amino acids. V was pared by 1 base and J by 6 bases, with 19 bases between. The CDR3 nucleotides are TGTGCCAGCAGCCAAGGCATAGGCGGGCTAGCCGCCGAGCAGTACTTC. Translation gives CASSQGIGGLAAEQYF.

This chain joins TRBV28 and TRBJ2-6; D is possibly TRBD1 or TRBD2 (6 bases each). This CDR3 region has 18 residues. V shed 6 bases and J shed 4 bases, with 22 bases lying between them. Per the germline V gene, CDR1 is MDHEN and CDR2 is SYDVKM. In nucleotides, the CDR3 is TGTGCCAGCAGGGACCTGCGGGACACCGCCTGGGGGGCCAACGTCCTGACTTTC. It encodes CASRDLRDTAWGANVLTF.

The chain employs TRBV2 and TRBJ1-4, with 7 nucleotides matching TRBD1. This CDR3 comprises 19 residues. Trimming cost V 4 bases and J 4 bases; bases outside gene matches: 18. In germline, CDR1 is SNHLY, CDR2 FYNNEI. The CDR3: CASSGDSGEGALINEKLFF. The CDR3 coding sequence is TGTGCCAGCAGTGGTGATAGCGGGGAGGGGGCGCTGATTAATGAAAAACTGTTTTTT.